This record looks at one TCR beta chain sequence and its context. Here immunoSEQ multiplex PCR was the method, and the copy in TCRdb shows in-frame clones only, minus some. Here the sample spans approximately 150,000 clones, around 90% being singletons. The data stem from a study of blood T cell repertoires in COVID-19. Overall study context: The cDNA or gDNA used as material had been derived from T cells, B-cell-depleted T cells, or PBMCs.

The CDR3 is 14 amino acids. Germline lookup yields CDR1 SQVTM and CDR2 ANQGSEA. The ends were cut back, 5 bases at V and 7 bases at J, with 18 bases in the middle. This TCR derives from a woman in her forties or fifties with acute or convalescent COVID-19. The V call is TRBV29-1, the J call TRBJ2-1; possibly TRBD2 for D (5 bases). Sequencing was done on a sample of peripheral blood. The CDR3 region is CSVHFSDSRNEQFF. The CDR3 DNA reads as TGCAGCGTTCATTTTAGCGATTCTAGGAATGAGCAGTTCTTC.